The next 10 T cell receptor beta chains were all read from a single sample in a study of identical twins. Each CDR3 protein is one row after TCRdb ran MiXCR on the 5' RACE reads. Among about 250,000 distinct CDR3 sequences listed, 6% to 8.5% were seen once. The same sample was also used in a study of yellow fever vaccine responses in identical twins.

Sequenced sample: CD8+ T cells sorted from blood. The receptor source for this set is a woman younger than 30 in good health.

Ten or more counts support this clonotype. The J gene is TRBJ1-4, the V gene TRBV6-1; 7 nucleotides align to TRBD1. J was trimmed by 3 bases and V by 6 bases; bases with no gene match: 10. Germline values: CDR1 MNHNS, CDR2 SASEGT. The length of the CDR3 is 16 residues. In DNA form, the CDR3 reads TGTGCCAGCAGCTCTCCCACAGGGGCCGCTAATGAAAAACTGTTTTTT. This sequence encodes CASSSPTGAANEKLFF.

This clonotype was recorded only once. In nucleotides, the CDR3 is TGTGCCAGTAACCTCCGGGACAACGCCGTCTACGAGCAGTACTTC. This encodes CASNLRDNAVYEQYF. This chain connects TRBV28 to TRBJ2-7; D is perhaps TRBD1 (6 bases). Germline V gives CDR1 MDHEN, CDR2 SYDVKM. Trimming pared 9 bases from V and 3 bases from J, leaving 21 bases between. The CDR3 covers 15 residues.

CDR3 in DNA: TGCAGCGTTCCCGGGACAGGGCCTGGAAACACCATATATTTT. Amino acids: CSVPGTGPGNTIYF. The chain recombines TRBV29-1 with TRBJ1-3, with TRBD1 matching over 9 bases. Germline V gives CDR1 SQVTM, CDR2 ANQGSEA. There are 14 residues in the CDR3. Unmatched junction bases numbered 4, after V lost 5 bases and J lost 2 bases. Using reference TRBV29-1 and TRBJ1-3 for the parts outside the CDR3, the full variable domain is SAVISQKPSRDICQRGTSLTIQCQVDSQVTMMFWYRQQPGQSLTLIATANQGSEATYESGFVIDKFPISRPNLTFSTLTVSNMSPEDSSIYLCSVPGTGPGNTIYFGEGSWLTVV.

This chain links TRBV24-1 with TRBJ1-5, with no clear D. Per the germline V gene, CDR1 is KGHDR and CDR2 is SFDVKD. The V end was cut by 3 bases, the J end by 1 base, with 6 bases between. The CDR3 spans 14 residues. CDR3 DNA sequence: TGTGCCACCAGTGATCCGGACAGCAATCAGCCCCAGCATTTT. Translation: CATSDPDSNQPQHF.

This clonotype was found a few times. This sequence joins TRBV11-2 and TRBJ2-1; 10 bases are a match to TRBD2. CDR3 length: 19 residues. Germline CDR1 reads SGHAT; CDR2 reads FQNNGV. J was trimmed by 6 bases and V by 2 bases; bases with no gene match: 16. In DNA form, the CDR3 reads TGTGCCAGCAGCTTATTTGGAACTAGCGGGAATGGTAGGGCCAATGAGCAGTTCTTC. Amino acids: CASSLFGTSGNGRANEQFF.

This clonotype has just a few counts. J is TRBJ2-3 and V is TRBV20-1; 11 nucleotides match TRBD2. J gave up 6 bases and V 0 bases, and 14 bases lay outside the gene matches. The germline V gene encodes CDR1 DFQATT and CDR2 SNEGSKA (reference sequence). The CDR3 consists of 18 residues. The CDR3 loop is CSAREAASGGIIGDTQYF. CDR3 coding DNA: TGCAGTGCTAGAGAGGCGGCTAGCGGGGGGATCATCGGGGATACGCAGTATTTT.

This clonotype has only a few counts. J is TRBJ2-1 and V is TRBV15; the D call may be TRBD1 or TRBD2 (7 bases each). CDR1 LNHNV and CDR2 YYDKDF come from the germline V gene (reference sequence). V lost 5 bases and J lost 3, with 14 bases in between. This CDR3 spans 15 amino acids. The CDR3: CATSYDREGYNEQFF. The CDR3 nucleotides are TGTGCCACCAGCTATGACAGGGAGGGCTACAATGAGCAGTTCTTC.

Many counts were recorded for this clonotype. The chain has TRBV25-1 and TRBJ1-6; the match to TRBD1 covers 11 bases. Germline V gene lookup returns CDR1 MGHDK and CDR2 SYGVNS. V shed 3 bases, J shed 9 bases, and the junction held 1 base outside the gene matches. The CDR3 runs 14 residues. CDR3 region: CASSDGTGGSPLHF. The CDR3 bases are TGTGCCAGCAGTGACGGGACAGGGGGTTCACCCCTCCACTTT.

This clonotype was detected many times. The genes are TRBV10-3 and TRBJ1-1, with 7 bases aligning to TRBD1. V dropped 8 bases and J dropped 4; count of bases not matched to a gene: 7. Germline CDR1 and CDR2: ENHRY and SYGVKD. The CDR3 length is 13 residues. Here the CDR3 reads CAIGRQGPTEAFF. CDR3 DNA sequence: TGTGCCATCGGCCGACAGGGACCCACTGAAGCTTTCTTT.

The table lists this clonotype with many counts. The V gene is TRBV28, the J gene TRBJ2-3, with 7 nucleotides matching TRBD1. V shed 3 bases, J shed 4 bases, and the junction held 4 bases outside the gene matches. Germline V gives CDR1 MDHEN, CDR2 SYDVKM. The CDR3 length is 14 residues. CDR3 bases: TGTGCCAGCAGTTTTAGACAGGGCCCAGATACGCAGTATTTT. This translates into CASSFRQGPDTQYF.